A single sample gave rise to the 12 T cell receptor beta chains below, sequenced in a study of T cell responses to AZD1222 COVID-19 vaccine (dated by TCRdb to the early 2020s). What the time point label conveys for this sample: about 28 days (+/-7) after the second vaccine dose. Library preparation employed the immunoSEQ multiplex PCR assay. This is the immuneACCESS table as TCRdb keeps it, with only in-frame sequences that have V and J called. A part of the clones is gone; compared with another copy, unresolved V genes explain less than half, and the rest is unexplained. The sample includes 150,000 or so clones, with more than 75% observed a single time. The top ten hold about 8.9% of the sample. Sequenced material: peripheral blood, taken 28 days after the second AZD1222 dose. These receptors came from an adult who received the AZD1222 COVID-19 vaccine.

J is TRBJ1-2 and V is TRBV30; D is uncertain. CDR1 is GTSNPN, CDR2 SVGIG, per germline (reference sequence). This CDR3 spans 13 amino acids. V was pared by 4 bases and J by 3 bases, with 12 bases between. CDR3 DNA: TGTGCCTGGAACAGAGGCGCCGACTATGGCTACACCTTC. Translating it yields CAWNRGADYGYTF. The entire variable domain, with the rest obtained from reference TRBV30 and TRBJ1-2, is as follows: SQTIHQWPATLVQPVGSPLSLECTVEGTSNPNLYWYRQAAGRGLQLLFYSVGIGQISSEVPQNLSASRPQDRQFILSSKKLLLSDSGFYLCAWNRGADYGYTFGSGTRLTVV.

The chain uses TRBV11-2 and TRBJ1-1; tentative D call: TRBD1 (6 bases). Germline assignment: CDR1 SGHAT and CDR2 FQNNGV. This CDR3 is 15 amino acids long. Between the trimmed V and J ends, which lost 3 bases and 1 base, there was a span of 12 bases. The CDR3 is CASSFGGAGNTEAFF. CDR3 nucleotides: TGTGCCAGCAGCTTCGGGGGCGCGGGGAACACTGAAGCTTTCTTT.

The rearrangement joins TRBV14 to TRBJ2-1; 7 bases are a match to TRBD1. This CDR3 is built from 12 residues. CDR1 is SGHDN, CDR2 FVKESK, per germline. J gave up 13 bases and V 0 bases, and 3 bases lay outside the gene matches. CDR3 residues: CASSQEYRGQFF. In DNA, the CDR3 is TGTGCCAGCAGCCAAGAGTACAGGGGTCAGTTCTTC.

The V gene is TRBV28, the J gene TRBJ2-7; 12 bases are a match to TRBD2. CDR3 length: 17 amino acids. CDR1 is MDHEN and CDR2 is SYDVKM in the germline V gene. With V trimmed by 6 bases and J by 5 bases, 14 bases remained unmatched. In DNA form, the CDR3 reads TGTGCCAGCAGGTCATCTAGCGGGAGGGCCTTTTTAAACGAGCAGTACTTC. It translates to CASRSSSGRAFLNEQYF. The whole variable domain, filled in from reference TRBV28 and TRBJ2-7, reads DVKVTQSSRYLVKRTGEKVFLECVQDMDHENMFWYRQDPGLGLRLIYFSYDVKMKEKGDIPEGYSVSREKKERFSLILESASTNQTSMYLCASRSSSGRAFLNEQYFGPGTRLTVT.

This sequence joins TRBV18 and TRBJ2-7, with a tentative D call TRBD1 (5 bases). Germline V lookup: CDR1 KGHSH, CDR2 LQKENI. This CDR3 is built from 13 residues. V lost 1 base to trimming and J lost 5 bases, with 9 bases between them. The CDR3 DNA reads as TGTGCCAGCTCACCACAGGGGCGGCACGAGCAGTACTTC. Protein: CASSPQGRHEQYF.

CDR3 bases: TGTGCCAGCAGCTTGGACAGGGGAAACACCATATATTTT. Protein: CASSLDRGNTIYF. The chain combines TRBV7-2 with TRBJ1-3, with 7 bases fitting TRBD1. Germline CDR1 and CDR2: SGHTA and FQGNSA. V gave up 3 bases and J gave up 4 bases; unmatched junction bases: 0. CDR3 length equals 13 residues.

At least ten counts were recorded for this clone. V usage is TRBV30 and J usage is TRBJ2-7; D might be TRBD1 or TRBD2, each matching 5 bases. The ends were cut back, 0 bases at V and 2 bases at J, with 11 bases in the middle. CDR3 length: 14 amino acids. Germline lookup yields CDR1 GTSNPN and CDR2 SVGIG (reference sequence). CDR3 sequence: CAWSVLQGPYEQYF. The CDR3 bases are TGTGCCTGGAGTGTACTGCAGGGACCCTACGAGCAGTACTTC.

The genes are TRBV7-9 and TRBJ2-7, with 9 bases matching TRBD1. There are 16 residues in the CDR3. CDR1 and CDR2 (germline): SEHNR, FQNEAQ (reference sequence). J gave up 1 base and V 0 bases, and 4 bases lay outside the gene matches. CDR3 residues: CASSLAPGQGSYEQYF. The CDR3 DNA sequence: TGTGCCAGCAGCTTAGCGCCGGGACAGGGATCCTACGAGCAGTACTTC.

This chain connects TRBV7-2 to TRBJ2-7, with TRBD2 as a possible D gene (6 bases). The V end was cut by 3 bases, the J end by 1 base, with 16 bases between. In germline, CDR1 is SGHTA, CDR2 FQGNSA. The CDR3 totals 16 residues. The CDR3 DNA reads as TGTGCCAGCAGCTTGGATTCCGGGAGCAGATCCTACGAGCAGTACTTC. It encodes CASSLDSGSRSYEQYF.

The chain recombines TRBV19 with TRBJ2-1; D is possibly TRBD2 (5 bases). Trimming took 6 bases from V and 4 from J, leaving 10 bases between them. Germline assignment: CDR1 LNHDA and CDR2 SQIVND (reference sequence). The CDR3 runs to 13 residues. The CDR3 DNA is TGTGCCAGTAGCCTCGGGAATTACAATGAGCAGTTCTTC. It encodes CASSLGNYNEQFF. Drawing the rest from reference TRBV19 and TRBJ2-1, the complete variable domain is DGGITQSPKYLFRKEGQNVTLSCEQNLNHDAMYWYRQDPGQGLRLIYYSQIVNDFQKGDIAEGYSVSREKKESFPLTVTSAQKNPTAFYLCASSLGNYNEQFFGPGTRLTVL.

The rearrangement joins TRBV28 to TRBJ1-2; D unclear. The CDR3 totals 14 residues. V gave up 4 bases and J gave up 6 bases, with 15 bases separating them. The germline gives CDR1 MDHEN, CDR2 SYDVKM. The CDR3 nucleotides read TGTGCCAGCAGTTCCCTTCCCGAATTTGATGGCTACACCTTC. It is translated as CASSSLPEFDGYTF.

This chain links TRBV28 with TRBJ2-4, with 8 bases identical to TRBD1. Germline trimming cut 2 bases from V and 0 bases from J; bases unmatched to any gene: 12. Germline CDR1 MDHEN, CDR2 SYDVKM. The CDR3 is made up of 19 amino acids. The CDR3 reads CASSLPPGQGSLAKNIQYF. For the CDR3, the DNA is TGTGCCAGCAGTTTACCCCCTGGACAGGGTTCCTTAGCCAAAAACATTCAGTACTTC.